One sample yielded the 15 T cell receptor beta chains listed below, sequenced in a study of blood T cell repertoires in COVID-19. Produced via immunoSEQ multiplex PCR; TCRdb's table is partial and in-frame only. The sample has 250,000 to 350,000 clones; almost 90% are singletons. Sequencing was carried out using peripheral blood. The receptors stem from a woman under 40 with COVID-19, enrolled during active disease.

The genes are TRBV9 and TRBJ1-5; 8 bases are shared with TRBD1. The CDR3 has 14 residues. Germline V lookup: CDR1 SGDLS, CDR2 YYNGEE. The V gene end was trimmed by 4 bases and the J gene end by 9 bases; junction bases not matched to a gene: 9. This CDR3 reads CASSTGGGNWPQHF. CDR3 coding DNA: TGTGCCAGCAGCACAGGGGGGGGTAATTGGCCCCAGCATTTT.

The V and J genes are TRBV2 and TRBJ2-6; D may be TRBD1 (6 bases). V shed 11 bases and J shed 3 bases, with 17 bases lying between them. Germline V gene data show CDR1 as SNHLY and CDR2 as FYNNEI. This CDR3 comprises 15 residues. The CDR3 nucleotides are TGTGCCTATCAACAGGGCGTCGTTGGGGCCAACGTCCTGACTTTC. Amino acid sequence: CAYQQGVVGANVLTF.

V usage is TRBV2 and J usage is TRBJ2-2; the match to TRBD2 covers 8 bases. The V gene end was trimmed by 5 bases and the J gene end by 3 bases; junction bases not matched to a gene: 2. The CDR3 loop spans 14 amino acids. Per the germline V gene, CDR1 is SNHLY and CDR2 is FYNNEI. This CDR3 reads CASSLLADTGELFF. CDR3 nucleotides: TGTGCCAGCAGTTTACTAGCGGACACCGGGGAGCTGTTTTTT.

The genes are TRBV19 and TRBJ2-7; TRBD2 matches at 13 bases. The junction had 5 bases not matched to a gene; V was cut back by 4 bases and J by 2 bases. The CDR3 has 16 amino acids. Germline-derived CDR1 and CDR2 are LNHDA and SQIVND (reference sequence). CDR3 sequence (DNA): TGTGCCAGTAGTACCCGGACTAGCGGGAGACCCTACGAGCAGTACTTC. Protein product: CASSTRTSGRPYEQYF.

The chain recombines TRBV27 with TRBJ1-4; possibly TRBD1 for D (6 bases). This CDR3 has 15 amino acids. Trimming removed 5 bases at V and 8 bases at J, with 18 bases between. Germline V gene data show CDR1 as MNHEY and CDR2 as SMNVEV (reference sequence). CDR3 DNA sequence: TGTGCCAGCAGTCCCCTACAGGGAATTGGCGAAAAACTGTTTTTT. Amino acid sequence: CASSPLQGIGEKLFF.

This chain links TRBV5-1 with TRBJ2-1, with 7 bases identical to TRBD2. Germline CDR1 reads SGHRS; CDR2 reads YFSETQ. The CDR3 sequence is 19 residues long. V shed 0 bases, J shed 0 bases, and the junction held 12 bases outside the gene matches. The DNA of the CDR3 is TGCGCCAGCAGCTTGGTGCCCTTAGCGGGCGGCAGCTCCTACAATGAGCAGTTCTTC. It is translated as CASSLVPLAGGSSYNEQFF.

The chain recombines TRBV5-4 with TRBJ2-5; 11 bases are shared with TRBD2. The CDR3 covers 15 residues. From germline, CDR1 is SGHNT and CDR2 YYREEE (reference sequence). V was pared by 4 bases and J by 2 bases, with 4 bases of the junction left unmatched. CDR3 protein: CASSQGTSGQETQYF. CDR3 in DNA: TGTGCCAGCAGCCAGGGGACTAGCGGACAAGAGACCCAGTACTTC.

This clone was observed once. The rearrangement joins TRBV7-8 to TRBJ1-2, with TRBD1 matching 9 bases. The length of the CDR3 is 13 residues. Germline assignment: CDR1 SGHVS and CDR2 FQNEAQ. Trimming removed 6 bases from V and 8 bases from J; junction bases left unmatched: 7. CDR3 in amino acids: CASSLTGGFGYTF. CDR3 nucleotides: TGTGCCAGCAGTTTAACAGGGGGCTTCGGCTACACCTTC.

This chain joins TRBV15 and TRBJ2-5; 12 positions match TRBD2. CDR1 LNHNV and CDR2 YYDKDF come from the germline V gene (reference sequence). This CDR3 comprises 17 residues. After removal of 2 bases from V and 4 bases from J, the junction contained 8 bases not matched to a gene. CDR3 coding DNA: TGTGCCACCAGCAGACCCGGACTAGCGGGAAGTGGAGAGACCCAGTACTTC. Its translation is CATSRPGLAGSGETQYF.

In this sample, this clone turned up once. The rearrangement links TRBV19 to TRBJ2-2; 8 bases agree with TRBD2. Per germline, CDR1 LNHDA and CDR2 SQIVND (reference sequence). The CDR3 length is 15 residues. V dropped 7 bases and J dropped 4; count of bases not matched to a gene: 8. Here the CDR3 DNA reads TGTGCCAGTAAGGGCCTAGCGGGTCGCACCGGGGAGCTGTTTTTT. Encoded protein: CASKGLAGRTGELFF.

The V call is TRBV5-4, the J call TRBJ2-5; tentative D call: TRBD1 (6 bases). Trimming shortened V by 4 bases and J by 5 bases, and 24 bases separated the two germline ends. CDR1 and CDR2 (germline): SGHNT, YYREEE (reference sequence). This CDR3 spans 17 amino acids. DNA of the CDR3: TGTGCCAGCAGCCCACCCCCGGTCTTGGGGGCTGGGGAGACCCAGTACTTC. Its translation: CASSPPPVLGAGETQYF.

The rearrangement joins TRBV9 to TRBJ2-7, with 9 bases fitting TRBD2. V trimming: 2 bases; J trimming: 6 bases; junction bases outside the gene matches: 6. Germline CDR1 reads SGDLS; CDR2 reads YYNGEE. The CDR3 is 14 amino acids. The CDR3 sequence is CASSVLAGASEQYF. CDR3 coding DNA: TGTGCCAGCAGCGTTTTAGCGGGAGCCTCCGAGCAGTACTTC.

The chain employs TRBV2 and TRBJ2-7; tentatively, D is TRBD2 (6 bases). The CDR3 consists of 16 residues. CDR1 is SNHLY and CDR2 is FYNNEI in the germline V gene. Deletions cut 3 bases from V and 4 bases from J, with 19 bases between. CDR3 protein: CASSDPVLGSGYEQYF. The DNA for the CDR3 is TGTGCCAGCAGTGACCCCGTTCTCGGGAGTGGTTACGAGCAGTACTTC.

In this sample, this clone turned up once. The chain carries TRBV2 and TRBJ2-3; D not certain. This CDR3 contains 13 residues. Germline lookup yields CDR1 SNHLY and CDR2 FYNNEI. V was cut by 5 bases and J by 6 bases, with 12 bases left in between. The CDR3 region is CASSIPRVDTQYF. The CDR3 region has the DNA TGTGCCAGCAGTATACCCCGAGTGGATACGCAGTATTTT.

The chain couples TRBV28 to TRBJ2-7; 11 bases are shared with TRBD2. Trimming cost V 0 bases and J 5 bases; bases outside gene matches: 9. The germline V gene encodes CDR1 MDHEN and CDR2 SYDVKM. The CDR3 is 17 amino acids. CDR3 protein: CASSLWDSSGRFHEQYF. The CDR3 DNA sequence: TGTGCCAGCAGTTTATGGGACTCTAGCGGGAGGTTCCACGAGCAGTACTTC.